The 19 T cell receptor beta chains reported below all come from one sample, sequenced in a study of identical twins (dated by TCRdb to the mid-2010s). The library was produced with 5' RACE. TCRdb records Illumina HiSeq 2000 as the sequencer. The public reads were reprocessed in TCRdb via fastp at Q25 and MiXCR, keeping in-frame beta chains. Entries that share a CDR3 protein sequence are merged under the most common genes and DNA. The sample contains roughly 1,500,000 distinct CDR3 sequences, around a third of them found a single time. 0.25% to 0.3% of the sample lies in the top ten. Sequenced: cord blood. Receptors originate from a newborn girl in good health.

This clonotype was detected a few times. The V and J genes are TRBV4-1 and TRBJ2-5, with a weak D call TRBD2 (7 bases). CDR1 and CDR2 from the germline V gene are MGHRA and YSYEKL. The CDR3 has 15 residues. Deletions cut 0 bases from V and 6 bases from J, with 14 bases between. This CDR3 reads CASSQDLAGAKTQYF. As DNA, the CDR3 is TGCGCCAGCAGCCAAGATCTTGCGGGGGCAAAGACCCAGTACTTC.

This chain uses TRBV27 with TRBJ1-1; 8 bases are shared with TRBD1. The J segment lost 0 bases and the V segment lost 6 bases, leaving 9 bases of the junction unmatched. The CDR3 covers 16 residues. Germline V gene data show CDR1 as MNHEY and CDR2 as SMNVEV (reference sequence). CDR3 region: CASSYESGGLNTEAFF. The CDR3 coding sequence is TGTGCCAGCAGCTACGAATCAGGGGGCCTGAACACTGAAGCTTTCTTT.

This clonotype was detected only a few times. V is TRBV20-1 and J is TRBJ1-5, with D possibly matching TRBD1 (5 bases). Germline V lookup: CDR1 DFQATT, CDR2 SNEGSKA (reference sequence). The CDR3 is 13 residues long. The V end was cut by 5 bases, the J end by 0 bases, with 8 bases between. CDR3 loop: CSAPDISNQPQHF. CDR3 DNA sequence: TGCAGTGCTCCGGACATTAGCAATCAGCCCCAGCATTTT.

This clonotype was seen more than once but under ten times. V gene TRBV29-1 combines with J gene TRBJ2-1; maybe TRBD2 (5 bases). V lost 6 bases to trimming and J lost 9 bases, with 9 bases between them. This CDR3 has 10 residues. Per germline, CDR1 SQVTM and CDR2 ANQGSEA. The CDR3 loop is CSVHGGEQFF. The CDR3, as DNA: TGCAGCGTCCACGGAGGTGAGCAGTTCTTC.

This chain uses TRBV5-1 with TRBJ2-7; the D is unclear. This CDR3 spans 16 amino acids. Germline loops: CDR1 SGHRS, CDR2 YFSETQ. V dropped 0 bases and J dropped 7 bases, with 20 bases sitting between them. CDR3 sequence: CASSLGATPRRDEQYF. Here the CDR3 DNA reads TGCGCCAGCAGCTTGGGTGCTACTCCCCGGCGAGATGAGCAGTACTTC. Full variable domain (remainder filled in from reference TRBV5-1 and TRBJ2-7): KAGVTQTPRYLIKTRGQQVTLSCSPISGHRSVSWYQQTPGQGLQFLFEYFSETQRNKGNFPGRFSGRQFSNSRSEMNVSTLELGDSALYLCASSLGATPRRDEQYFGPGTRLTVT.

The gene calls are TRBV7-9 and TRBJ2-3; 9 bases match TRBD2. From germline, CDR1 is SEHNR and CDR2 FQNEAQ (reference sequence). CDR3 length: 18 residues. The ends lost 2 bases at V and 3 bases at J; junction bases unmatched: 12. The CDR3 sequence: CASSLPGRAGGRTDTQYF. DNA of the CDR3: TGTGCCAGCAGCTTACCAGGAAGAGCGGGGGGAAGAACAGATACGCAGTATTTT.

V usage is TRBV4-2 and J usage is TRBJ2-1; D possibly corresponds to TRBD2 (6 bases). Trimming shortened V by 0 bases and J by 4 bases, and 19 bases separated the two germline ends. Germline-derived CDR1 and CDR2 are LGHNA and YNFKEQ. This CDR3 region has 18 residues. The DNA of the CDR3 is TGTGCCAGCAGCCAAGATCAGCAGGGACTGGCAGATTACAATGAGCAGTTCTTC. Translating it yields CASSQDQQGLADYNEQFF.

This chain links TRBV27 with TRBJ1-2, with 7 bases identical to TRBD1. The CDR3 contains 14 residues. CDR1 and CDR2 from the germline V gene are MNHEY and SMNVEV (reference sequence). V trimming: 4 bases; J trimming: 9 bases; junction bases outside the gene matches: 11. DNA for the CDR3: TGTGCCAGCAGTTCCCCTCTAACACAGGGGAGCTACACCTTC. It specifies CASSSPLTQGSYTF.

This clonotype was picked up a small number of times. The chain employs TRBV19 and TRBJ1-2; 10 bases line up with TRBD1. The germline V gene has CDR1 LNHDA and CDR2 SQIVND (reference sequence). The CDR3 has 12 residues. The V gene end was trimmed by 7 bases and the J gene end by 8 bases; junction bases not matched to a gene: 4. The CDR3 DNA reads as TGTGCCAGTATCCGACAGGGGGCCGGCTACACCTTC. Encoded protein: CASIRQGAGYTF.

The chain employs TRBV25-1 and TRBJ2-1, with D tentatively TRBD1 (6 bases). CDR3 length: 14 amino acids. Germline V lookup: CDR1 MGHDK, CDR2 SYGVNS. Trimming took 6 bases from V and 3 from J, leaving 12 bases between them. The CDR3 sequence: CASRTGLDYNEQFF. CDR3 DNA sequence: TGTGCCAGCAGGACAGGTTTGGACTACAATGAGCAGTTCTTC.

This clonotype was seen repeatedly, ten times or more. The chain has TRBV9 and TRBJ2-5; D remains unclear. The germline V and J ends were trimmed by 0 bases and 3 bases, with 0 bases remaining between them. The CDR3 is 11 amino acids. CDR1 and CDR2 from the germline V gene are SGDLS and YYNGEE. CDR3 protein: CASSVEETQYF. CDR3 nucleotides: TGTGCCAGCAGCGTAGAAGAGACCCAGTACTTC. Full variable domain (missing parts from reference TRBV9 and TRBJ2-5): DSGVTQTPKHLITATGQRVTLRCSPRSGDLSVYWYQQSLDQGLQFLIQYYNGEERAKGNILERFSAQQFPDLHSELNLSSLELGDSALYFCASSVEETQYFGPGTRLLVL.

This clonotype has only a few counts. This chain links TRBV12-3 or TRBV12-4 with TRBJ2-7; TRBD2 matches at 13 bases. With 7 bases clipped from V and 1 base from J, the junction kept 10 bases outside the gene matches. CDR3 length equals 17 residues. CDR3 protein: CASNSMGLAGLSYEQYF. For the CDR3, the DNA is TGTGCCAGCAACTCCATGGGACTAGCGGGGTTATCCTACGAGCAGTACTTC.

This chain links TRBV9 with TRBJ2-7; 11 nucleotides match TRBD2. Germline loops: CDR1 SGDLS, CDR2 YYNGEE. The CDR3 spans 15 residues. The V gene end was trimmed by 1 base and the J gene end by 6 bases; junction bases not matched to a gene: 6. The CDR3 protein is CASSVTTSGDSEQYF. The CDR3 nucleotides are TGTGCCAGCAGCGTAACGACTAGCGGGGATAGCGAGCAGTACTTC.

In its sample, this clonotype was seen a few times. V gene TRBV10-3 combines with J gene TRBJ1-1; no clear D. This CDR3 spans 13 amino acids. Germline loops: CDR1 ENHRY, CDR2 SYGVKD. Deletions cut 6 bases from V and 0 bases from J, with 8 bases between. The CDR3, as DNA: TGTGCCATCAGCCCTAGGATGAACACTGAAGCTTTCTTT. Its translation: CAISPRMNTEAFF.

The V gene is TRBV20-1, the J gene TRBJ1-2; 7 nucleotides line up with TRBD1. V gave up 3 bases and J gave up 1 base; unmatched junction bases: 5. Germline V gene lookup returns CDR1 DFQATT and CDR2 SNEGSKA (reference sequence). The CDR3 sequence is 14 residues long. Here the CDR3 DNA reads TGCAGTGCTAGCCGACAGGGAGGTAACTATGGCTACACCTTC. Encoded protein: CSASRQGGNYGYTF.

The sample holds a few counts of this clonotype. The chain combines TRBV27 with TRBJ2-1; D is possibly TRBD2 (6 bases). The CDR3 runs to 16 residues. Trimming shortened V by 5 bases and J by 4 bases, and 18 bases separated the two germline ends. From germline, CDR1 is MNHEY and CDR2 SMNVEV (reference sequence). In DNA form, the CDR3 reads TGTGCCAGCAGTAAAAGGACGCTAGCGTTATACAATGAGCAGTTCTTC. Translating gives CASSKRTLALYNEQFF.

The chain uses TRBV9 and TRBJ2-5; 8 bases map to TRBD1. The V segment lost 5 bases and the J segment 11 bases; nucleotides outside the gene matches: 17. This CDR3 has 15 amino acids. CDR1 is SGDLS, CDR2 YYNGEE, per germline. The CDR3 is CASSSTGTGYNEQYF. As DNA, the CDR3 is TGTGCCAGCAGTTCAACCGGGACAGGCTACAATGAGCAGTACTTC.

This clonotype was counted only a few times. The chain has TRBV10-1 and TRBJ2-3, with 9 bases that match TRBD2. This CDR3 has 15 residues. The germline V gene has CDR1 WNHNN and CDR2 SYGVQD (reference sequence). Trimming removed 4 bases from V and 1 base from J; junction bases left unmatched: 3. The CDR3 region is CASSAWTSGTDTQYF. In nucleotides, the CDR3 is TGCGCCAGCAGTGCATGGACTAGCGGCACAGATACGCAGTATTTT.

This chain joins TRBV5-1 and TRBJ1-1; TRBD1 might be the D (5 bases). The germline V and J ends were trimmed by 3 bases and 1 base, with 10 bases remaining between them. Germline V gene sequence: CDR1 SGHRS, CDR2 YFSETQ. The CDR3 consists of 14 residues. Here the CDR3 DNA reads TGCGCCAGCAGCTCTACAGGTTGGAACACTGAAGCTTTCTTT. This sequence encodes CASSSTGWNTEAFF. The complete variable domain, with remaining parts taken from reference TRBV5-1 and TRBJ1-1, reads KAGVTQTPRYLIKTRGQQVTLSCSPISGHRSVSWYQQTPGQGLQFLFEYFSETQRNKGNFPGRFSGRQFSNSRSEMNVSTLELGDSALYLCASSSTGWNTEAFFGQGTRLTVV.